The 27 T cell receptor beta chains reported below all come from one sample, sequenced in a study of beta chain features in type 1 diabetes. Since all of the isolated RNA was reverse transcribed, expressed TCRB transcripts were what got sequenced. Profiling relied on immunoSEQ multiplex PCR, and the TCRdb table lists in-frame clones only, not all of them. The sample consists of 130,000 to 150,000 clones, about 7% of them appearing once. The specimen was central memory CD4+ T cells from blood. These receptors came from a woman aged 25 to 39 in good health.

This clone was seen many times. This chain joins TRBV5-1 and TRBJ2-5, with D possibly matching TRBD1 (5 bases). Between the trimmed V and J ends, which lost 2 bases and 0 bases, there was a span of 11 bases. The CDR3 spans 15 residues. Per the germline V gene, CDR1 is SGHRS and CDR2 is YFSETQ. Here the CDR3 DNA reads TGCGCCAGCAGCTTCCAGGGCACGTACCAAGAGACCCAGTACTTC. It translates to CASSFQGTYQETQYF.

The rearrangement joins TRBV19 to TRBJ2-2; 9 nucleotides line up with TRBD1. Trimming took 7 bases from V and 7 from J; bases not matched to a gene: 13. Germline-derived CDR1 and CDR2 are LNHDA and SQIVND (reference sequence). This CDR3 spans 16 amino acids. The CDR3 region has the DNA TGTGCCAGTAAGAATGCGGGACAGGGCTTAAACGGGGAGCTGTTTTTT. Translation gives CASKNAGQGLNGELFF. Full variable domain (remainder filled in from reference TRBV19 and TRBJ2-2): DGGITQSPKYLFRKEGQNVTLSCEQNLNHDAMYWYRQDPGQGLRLIYYSQIVNDFQKGDIAEGYSVSREKKESFPLTVTSAQKNPTAFYLCASKNAGQGLNGELFFGEGSRLTVL.

This clone appeared a few times. V is TRBV5-6 and J is TRBJ2-1, with 10 positions matching TRBD1. Losses at the gene ends were 9 bases for V and 6 bases for J; bases not matched to a gene: 9. CDR1 is SGHDT and CDR2 is YYEEEE in the germline V gene. CDR3 size: 14 residues. In DNA, the CDR3 is TGTGCCACCGTTAGACAGGGGGCGGGCAATGAGCAGTTCTTC. The encoded protein is CATVRQGAGNEQFF.

The chain couples TRBV28 to TRBJ1-4, with TRBD1 matching 9 bases. The length of the CDR3 is 16 residues. Germline V gene sequence: CDR1 MDHEN, CDR2 SYDVKM. Unmatched junction bases numbered 12, after V lost 6 bases and J lost 7 bases. CDR3 sequence reads: CASSLPGTGLSEKLFF. DNA of the CDR3: TGTGCCAGCAGCCTTCCCGGGACAGGGTTGAGTGAAAAACTGTTTTTT.

This rearrangement joins TRBV6-5 to TRBJ2-2; 10 nucleotides align to TRBD1. V was clipped by 4 bases and J by 6 bases; unmatched bases: 2. The CDR3 runs 14 residues. Per germline, CDR1 MNHEY and CDR2 SVGAGI. In DNA form, the CDR3 reads TGTGCCAGCAGTTTCGGACAGGGGGCCGGGGAGCTGTTTTTT. Translated: CASSFGQGAGELFF.

This clone was seen ten or more times. The chain has TRBV7-9 and TRBJ1-4; a possible D gene is TRBD1 (5 bases). The CDR3 length is 14 residues. Trimming pared 5 bases from V and 5 bases from J, leaving 12 bases between. Germline V gives CDR1 SEHNR, CDR2 FQNEAQ (reference sequence). Written as DNA, the CDR3 is TGTGCCAGCAGCCAGGGTTCTTCCAATGAAAAACTGTTTTTT. It yields the protein CASSQGSSNEKLFF. The complete variable domain, with remaining parts taken from reference TRBV7-9 and TRBJ1-4, reads DTGVSQNPRHKITKRGQNVTFRCDPISEHNRLYWYRQTLGQGPEFLTYFQNEAQLEKSRLLSDRFSAERPKGSFSTLEIQRTEQGDSAMYLCASSQGSSNEKLFFGSGTQLSVL.

Only a few counts were recorded for this clone. The chain employs TRBV18 and TRBJ2-3; no firm D call. V lost 2 bases, J lost 0 bases, and 12 bases lay in between. The V gene's germline CDR1 is KGHSH and CDR2 LQKENI. This CDR3 has 16 residues. CDR3: CASSPTLGSSTDTQYF. The CDR3 DNA reads TGTGCCAGCTCACCAACCTTGGGCTCCAGCACAGATACGCAGTATTTT.

The chain has TRBV19 and TRBJ2-5, with a tentative D call TRBD1 (6 bases). CDR3 length: 13 amino acids. CDR1 is LNHDA, CDR2 SQIVND, per germline (reference sequence). The V gene lost 3 bases and the J gene lost 2 bases, with 7 bases spanning the gap. CDR3 DNA: TGTGCCAGTAGTATCACAGGGCAAGAGACCCAGTACTTC. It is translated as CASSITGQETQYF.

This clone appeared a few times. V is TRBV18 and J is TRBJ1-1; the D gene is possibly TRBD1 (6 bases). This CDR3 has 12 amino acids. Trimming took off 4 bases at V and 8 bases at J, with 11 bases between the two ends. Germline V gene sequence: CDR1 KGHSH, CDR2 LQKENI. CDR3 sequence: CASSLDRKEAFF. The DNA for the CDR3 is TGTGCCAGCTCACTGGACAGAAAGGAAGCTTTCTTT.

This clone turned up a few times. The chain couples TRBV10-3 to TRBJ2-5; D remains unclear. Trimming took off 3 bases at V and 5 bases at J, with 4 bases between the two ends. The CDR3 is made up of 11 amino acids. Germline loops: CDR1 ENHRY, CDR2 SYGVKD. In nucleotides, the CDR3 is TGTGCCATCAGTGACGGGGAGACCCAGTACTTC. Translated: CAISDGETQYF.

A note on this clone: Relative to the germline gene, one junction end is altered; a read error may explain this. This chain's CDR3 is CASSLLPGEKLFF. As DNA, the CDR3 is TGTGCTAGCAGCTTACTTCCGGGGGAAAAACTGTTTTTT. The gene calls are TRBV7-7 and TRBJ1-4; D not resolved. Germline CDR1 reads SSHAT; CDR2 reads FNYEAQ (reference sequence). CDR3 length equals 13 residues.

This clone was seen only a few times. The chain joins TRBV7-2 to TRBJ2-5, with D perhaps TRBD2 (6 bases). Trimming pared 10 bases from V and 4 bases from J, leaving 13 bases between. Germline CDR1 reads SGHTA; CDR2 reads FQGNSA. The CDR3 runs 12 residues. CDR3 in amino acids: CAIEWRGETQYF. For the CDR3, the DNA is TGTGCCATCGAGTGGCGGGGAGAGACCCAGTACTTC.

The genes are TRBV29-1 and TRBJ2-5; D perhaps matches TRBD2 (7 bases). The CDR3 sequence is 16 residues long. Germline assignment: CDR1 SQVTM and CDR2 ANQGSEA. Trimming removed 6 bases at V and 5 bases at J, with 25 bases between. The CDR3 sequence is CSVGIPLGGAAETQYF. In nucleotides, the CDR3 is TGCAGCGTCGGGATCCCATTGGGGGGGGCGGCGGAGACCCAGTACTTC.

The rearrangement uses TRBV7-9 and TRBJ2-5, with D unresolved. V lost 0 bases to trimming and J lost 7 bases, with 12 bases between them. Germline V gene data show CDR1 as SEHNR and CDR2 as FQNEAQ (reference sequence). The CDR3 has 14 residues. The chain's CDR3 is CASSLAGTDGTQYF. The CDR3 bases are TGTGCCAGCAGCTTAGCGGGCACAGACGGGACCCAGTACTTC.

The chain has TRBV21-1 and TRBJ2-1; the listed D gene, TRBD2, was not tested against the DNA. TRBV21-1 constitutes a pseudogene. This CDR3 has 17 residues. The CDR3 nucleotides read TGTGCCAGCAGCAAAGCCCTAGCGGGATGCTCCTACAATGAGCAGTTCTTC. It codes for CASSKALAGCSYNEQFF.

This clone has a handful of counts. The chain couples TRBV18 to TRBJ2-7; 7 bases fit TRBD1. The V gene's germline CDR1 is KGHSH and CDR2 LQKENI. The V and J ends lost 1 base and 6 bases, in that order; junction bases with no gene match: 9. The CDR3 runs 15 residues. DNA for the CDR3: TGTGCCAGCTCACCACGCGACGGGACAGAGGGCGAGCAGTACTTC. The encoded protein is CASSPRDGTEGEQYF.

This chain connects TRBV28 to TRBJ1-5, with 8 bases that match TRBD1. The germline V gene encodes CDR1 MDHEN and CDR2 SYDVKM. The CDR3 has 18 amino acids. J lost 3 bases, V lost 5 bases, and 15 bases had no gene match. The CDR3 protein is CASSGLGAGTGLNQPQHF. Written as DNA, the CDR3 is TGTGCCAGCAGTGGCCTCGGGGCCGGGACAGGTCTCAATCAGCCCCAGCATTTT.

The rearrangement links TRBV2 to TRBJ1-1; TRBD1 aligns across 7 bases. The germline V gene encodes CDR1 SNHLY and CDR2 FYNNEI. The V segment lost 8 bases and the J segment 2 bases; nucleotides outside the gene matches: 5. The CDR3 consists of 13 residues. The CDR3 spells CASVGQTNTEAFF. The CDR3 DNA is TGTGCCAGCGTGGGACAGACAAACACTGAAGCTTTCTTT.

This clone occurred a few times. This chain connects TRBV11-1 to TRBJ2-1; TRBD2 aligns across 14 bases. The CDR3 extends over 18 amino acids. Trimming cost V 0 bases and J 8 bases; bases outside gene matches: 9. Germline V gene sequence: CDR1 SGHAT, CDR2 FQDESV (reference sequence). The CDR3 DNA reads as TGTGCCAGCAGCTTAGCGACTAGCGGGAGGGCCGGTTTCGATGAGCAGTTCTTC. Protein sequence: CASSLATSGRAGFDEQFF.

The gene calls are TRBV5-1 and TRBJ2-5; the match to TRBD1 covers 8 bases. CDR1 and CDR2 from the germline V gene are SGHRS and YFSETQ. With 0 bases clipped from V and 2 bases from J, the junction kept 6 bases outside the gene matches. The CDR3 extends over 16 amino acids. This CDR3 is CASSLGVDRVQETQYF. In DNA form, the CDR3 reads TGCGCCAGCAGCTTGGGCGTGGACAGGGTACAAGAGACCCAGTACTTC.

This clone was seen only a few times. The gene calls are TRBV7-2 and TRBJ2-7, with 12 bases aligning to TRBD2. Germline V gives CDR1 SGHTA, CDR2 FQGNSA. Trimming removed 5 bases from V and 2 bases from J; junction bases left unmatched: 7. The CDR3 is 16 amino acids. DNA of the CDR3: TGTGCCAGCAGCCTCGGACTAGCGGGGATCACCTACGAGCAGTACTTC. Protein product: CASSLGLAGITYEQYF. The whole variable domain, remainder taken from reference TRBV7-2 and TRBJ2-7, is GAGVSQSPSNKVTEKGKDVELRCDPISGHTALYWYRQSLGQGLEFLIYFQGNSAPDKSGLPSDRFSAERTGGSVSTLTIQRTQQEDSAVYLCASSLGLAGITYEQYFGPGTRLTVT.

In this sample, this clone turned up a few times. The chain combines TRBV9 with TRBJ2-7, with TRBD1 matching over 9 bases. The CDR3 has 14 residues. V lost 5 bases and J lost 1; bases outside the gene matches: 4. CDR1 is SGDLS, CDR2 YYNGEE, per germline. The CDR3 sequence: CASRAGTGSYEQYF. CDR3 sequence (DNA): TGTGCCAGCAGGGCCGGGACAGGGTCCTACGAGCAGTACTTC.

This clone was observed a handful of times. The gene calls are TRBV28 and TRBJ2-2; perhaps TRBD1 as D (6 bases). The CDR3 runs 14 residues. The germline CDR1 and CDR2 sequences are MDHEN and SYDVKM. Trimming took 8 bases from V and 7 from J, leaving 17 bases between them. The CDR3 DNA is TGTGCCAGCCGAAATCCAGGGGTGGACGGGGAGCTGTTTTTT. This gives the protein CASRNPGVDGELFF.

The CDR3 nucleotides read TGTGCCAGCAGCTCCCGGGACAACTCCTACGAGCAGTACTTC. Translated: CASSSRDNSYEQYF. This chain connects TRBV7-6 to TRBJ2-7, with D tentatively TRBD1 (6 bases). V was cut by 4 bases and J by 0 bases, with 10 bases left in between. The CDR3 length is 14 residues. The germline V gene encodes CDR1 SGHVS and CDR2 FNYEAQ. The full variable domain, in which reference TRBV7-6 and TRBJ2-7 provide the parts outside the CDR3, is GAGVSQSPRYKVTKRGQDVALRCDPISGHVSLYWYRQALGQGPEFLTYFNYEAQQDKSGLPNDRFSAERPEGSISTLTIQRTEQRDSAMYRCASSSRDNSYEQYFGPGTRLTVT.

The V gene is TRBV28, the J gene TRBJ1-1; the D gene is possibly TRBD1 (6 bases). The length of the CDR3 is 13 residues. CDR1 is MDHEN, CDR2 SYDVKM, per germline. The V end was cut by 5 bases, the J end by 4 bases, with 11 bases between. The CDR3 loop reads CASSRDISTEAFF. The CDR3 DNA reads as TGTGCCAGCAGTCGGGACATTTCCACTGAAGCTTTCTTT.

Only a few counts were recorded for this clone. The chain employs TRBV30 and TRBJ1-5; D ambiguous. The CDR3 is 14 residues long. V was clipped by 0 bases and J by 7 bases, with 13 bases between them. Germline-derived CDR1 and CDR2 are GTSNPN and SVGIG (reference sequence). CDR3 sequence (DNA): TGTGCCTGGAGTGTACCCGGGGTGCGGCAGCCCCAGCATTTT. This encodes CAWSVPGVRQPQHF. The variable domain in full, with the rest retrieved from reference TRBV30 and TRBJ1-5, is SQTIHQWPATLVQPVGSPLSLECTVEGTSNPNLYWYRQAAGRGLQLLFYSVGIGQISSEVPQNLSASRPQDRQFILSSKKLLLSDSGFYLCAWSVPGVRQPQHFGDGTRLSIL.

This clone came up a few times. The chain combines TRBV2 with TRBJ2-3; 15 positions match TRBD2. J lost 14 bases, V lost 3 bases, and 6 bases had no gene match. The germline gives CDR1 SNHLY, CDR2 FYNNEI. The CDR3 spans 14 residues. Here the CDR3 DNA reads TGTGCCAGCAGTGACGGGACTAGCGGGAGGAGTCGGTATTTT. Translating it yields CASSDGTSGRSRYF. Drawing the rest from reference TRBV2 and TRBJ2-3, the complete variable domain is EPEVTQTPSHQVTQMGQEVILRCVPISNHLYFYWYRQILGQKVEFLVSFYNNEISEKSEIFDDQFSVERPDGSNFTLKIRSTKLEDSAMYFCASSDGTSGRSRYFGPGTRLTVL.